The 25 T cell receptor beta chains below were found in one sample sequenced in a study of blood T cell repertoires in COVID-19. The method was immunoSEQ multiplex PCR; TCRdb's version includes in-frame clones alone and lacks a portion of them. This sample yields roughly 200,000 clones, of which roughly 77% are seen a single time; roughly 5.6% belongs to the top ten. Sequencing was done on a sample of peripheral blood. Source of these receptors: a woman between 40 and 50 years old with COVID-19, enrolled during active disease.

Concerning this clone: Germline and junction disagree at one end, which may indicate a read error. This chain links TRBV5-1 with TRBJ2-7, with 10 bases fitting TRBD1. The CDR3 sequence is 15 residues long. The germline V gene has CDR1 SGHRS and CDR2 YFSETQ. The CDR3 coding sequence is TGCGCCAGCAGCTTGAACGCCGGGACAGGGGTAGAGGGGACCTTC. Protein: CASSLNAGTGVEGTF.

The chain joins TRBV6-5 to TRBJ1-1; TRBD1 agrees at 8 bases. Germline lookup yields CDR1 MNHEY and CDR2 SVGAGI. The CDR3 consists of 14 residues. The ends lost 7 bases at V and 1 base at J; junction bases unmatched: 5. DNA for the CDR3: TGTGCCAGCACCCTAGGACAGGGGAACACTGAAGCTTTCTTT. Protein: CASTLGQGNTEAFF.

V gene TRBV3-1 (or the pseudogene TRBV3-2) combines with J gene TRBJ2-7; 9 bases line up with TRBD2. The CDR3 has 18 amino acids. Trimming cost V 0 bases and J 2 bases; bases outside gene matches: 11. The germline V gene encodes CDR1 LGHDT and CDR2 YNNKEL (reference sequence). CDR3 DNA sequence: TGTGCCAGCAGCCAAGACGGGAGGGAGACTAGCGGACCCTACGAGCAGTACTTC. This codes for CASSQDGRETSGPYEQYF.

This clone was observed a few times. This sequence joins TRBV5-4 and TRBJ2-3; 7 nucleotides align to TRBD2. Looked up from germline, CDR1 is SGHNT and CDR2 is YYREEE (reference sequence). The CDR3 loop spans 15 amino acids. The junction had 6 bases not matched to a gene; V was cut back by 5 bases and J by 0 bases. The CDR3 DNA is TGTGCCAGCAGGCCGGGCGGGGGTAGCACAGATACGCAGTATTTT. Amino acids: CASRPGGGSTDTQYF.

The chain is built from TRBV6-6 and TRBJ1-1; TRBD1 matches at 9 bases. This CDR3 has 14 amino acids. Germline loops: CDR1 MNHNY, CDR2 SVGAGI (reference sequence). J gave up 5 bases and V 5 bases, and 6 bases lay outside the gene matches. The CDR3 DNA reads as TGTGCCAGCAGTCGCGACAGGGGGAGGACTGAAGCTTTCTTT. Amino acid sequence: CASSRDRGRTEAFF.

This clone was recorded a few times. V gene TRBV6-5 combines with J gene TRBJ1-6; 8 nucleotides line up with TRBD1. With 4 bases clipped from V and 9 bases from J, the junction kept 8 bases outside the gene matches. Germline V CDR1 and CDR2: MNHEY, SVGAGI. The CDR3 extends over 15 amino acids. CDR3 sequence: CASSLQGAGSSPLHF. DNA of the CDR3: TGTGCCAGCAGTTTGCAGGGGGCGGGTAGTTCACCCCTCCACTTT.

The chain couples TRBV27 to TRBJ2-5; D might be TRBD2 (6 bases). CDR1 MNHEY and CDR2 SMNVEV come from the germline V gene (reference sequence). The V gene lost 4 bases and the J gene lost 4 bases, with 22 bases spanning the gap. This CDR3 is 17 amino acids long. CDR3 region: CASSYLGGSGILETQYF. CDR3 DNA sequence: TGTGCCAGCAGTTATTTAGGAGGGAGTGGTATCCTAGAGACCCAGTACTTC.

V usage is TRBV3-1 (or the pseudogene TRBV3-2) and J usage is TRBJ1-1; D might be TRBD1 (5 bases). Trimming removed 4 bases from V and 3 bases from J, with 9 bases in between. From germline, CDR1 is LGHDT and CDR2 YNNKEL (reference sequence). The CDR3 extends over 13 amino acids. The CDR3 loop reads CASSPDSYTEAFF. The CDR3 DNA sequence: TGTGCCAGCAGCCCCGACAGTTACACTGAAGCTTTCTTT.

The V gene is TRBV5-1, the J gene TRBJ2-2, with no clear D. The CDR3 is made up of 14 amino acids. Germline values: CDR1 SGHRS, CDR2 YFSETQ. V was cut by 4 bases and J by 4 bases, with 11 bases left in between. CDR3 amino acids: CASSVETFTGELFF. The CDR3 nucleotides are TGCGCCAGCAGCGTAGAAACTTTCACCGGGGAGCTGTTTTTT.

The rearrangement links TRBV18 to TRBJ1-5; perhaps TRBD1 as D (5 bases). V shed 3 bases and J shed 5 bases, with 14 bases lying between them. Germline V gene data show CDR1 as KGHSH and CDR2 as LQKENI. The CDR3 is made up of 15 amino acids. CDR3 sequence (DNA): TGTGCCAGCTCACCGCTCGGGGGGGTCGATCAGCCCCAGCATTTT. Translated, it gives CASSPLGGVDQPQHF. The full variable domain, with the rest looked up from reference TRBV18 and TRBJ1-5, is NAGVMQNPRHLVRRRGQEARLRCSPMKGHSHVYWYRQLPEEGLKFMVYLQKENIIDESGMPKERFSAEFPKEGPSILRIQQVVRGDSAAYFCASSPLGGVDQPQHFGDGTRLSIL.

This clone occurred once. V gene TRBV28 combines with J gene TRBJ2-1; 13 bases match TRBD2. Germline loops: CDR1 MDHEN, CDR2 SYDVKM. This CDR3 region has 14 residues. Unmatched junction bases numbered 8, after V lost 6 bases and J lost 12 bases. The CDR3 DNA reads TGTGCCAGCAGCCAGGGACTAGCGGGGAGGGGGCAGTTCTTC. Translated, it gives CASSQGLAGRGQFF.

This sequence joins TRBV4-3 and TRBJ1-2, with 12 bases lining up with TRBD1. Germline V lookup: CDR1 LGHNA, CDR2 YSLEER. This CDR3 has 16 amino acids. The V gene end was trimmed by 1 base and the J gene end by 5 bases; junction bases not matched to a gene: 5. The CDR3 DNA is TGCGCCAGCAGCCAAGGTTTGGGACAGGGGGCGTATGGCTACACCTTC. It encodes CASSQGLGQGAYGYTF.

The chain is built from TRBV19 and TRBJ2-7; 7 nucleotides agree with TRBD2. Trimming at V came to 1 base and at J to 2 bases, leaving 2 bases not matched to a gene. Germline V lookup: CDR1 LNHDA, CDR2 SQIVND (reference sequence). The CDR3 has 14 residues. CDR3 nucleotides: TGTGCCAGTAGTATAGCAGGGACTACCTACGAGCAGTACTTC. Residues: CASSIAGTTYEQYF.

The V call is TRBV7-9, the J call TRBJ1-1, with 7 nucleotides matching TRBD1. J lost 11 bases, V lost 4 bases, and 16 bases had no gene match. From germline, CDR1 is SEHNR and CDR2 FQNEAQ (reference sequence). This CDR3 spans 15 amino acids. Written as DNA, the CDR3 is TGTGCCAGCAGCTCATTTACAGGGGACCTAGGGCAGGCTTTCTTT. It is translated as CASSSFTGDLGQAFF.

The V and J genes are TRBV7-9 and TRBJ1-1, with D unresolved. V dropped 5 bases and J dropped 6 bases, with 10 bases sitting between them. The CDR3 length is 12 residues. Looked up from germline, CDR1 is SEHNR and CDR2 is FQNEAQ (reference sequence). CDR3 loop: CASSGGGAEAFF. The CDR3 DNA is TGTGCCAGCAGCGGTGGAGGCGCTGAAGCTTTCTTT.

The V and J genes are TRBV6-6 and TRBJ2-4, with TRBD1 identical over 8 bases. Trimming cost V 5 bases and J 4 bases; bases outside gene matches: 13. The CDR3 sequence is 17 residues long. In germline, CDR1 is MNHNY, CDR2 SVGAGI (reference sequence). CDR3 in DNA: TGTGCCAGCAGTCCTTCGGACAGGGCATTCGTAAAAAACATTCAGTACTTC. Translation gives CASSPSDRAFVKNIQYF.

The chain is built from TRBV4-1 and TRBJ2-7; 8 bases map to TRBD1. V lost 0 bases to trimming and J lost 3 bases; unmatched junction nucleotides: 7. Germline V gene data show CDR1 as MGHRA and CDR2 as YSYEKL. CDR3 length: 16 amino acids. CDR3 DNA sequence: TGCGCCAGCAGCCAAGATTCGGGACAGGAATTCTACGAGCAGTACTTC. As protein: CASSQDSGQEFYEQYF.

The CDR3, as DNA: TGTGCCAGCAGCTCCCTGACAGGCCTTTCTATTTCACCCCTCCACTTT. It specifies CASSSLTGLSISPLHF. The chain is built from TRBV11-2 and TRBJ1-6; D is perhaps TRBD1 (6 bases). Per the germline V gene, CDR1 is SGHAT and CDR2 is FQNNGV. This CDR3 is built from 16 residues. V was cut by 4 bases and J by 9 bases, with 19 bases left in between.

The V and J genes are TRBV4-1 and TRBJ2-2; maybe TRBD1 (6 bases). CDR1 is MGHRA and CDR2 is YSYEKL in the germline V gene. The CDR3 is 19 amino acids. V lost 0 bases, J lost 1 base, and 18 bases lay in between. The CDR3 sequence is CASSQDSARQALNTGELFF. CDR3 DNA sequence: TGCGCCAGCAGCCAAGATAGCGCCCGACAGGCACTGAACACCGGGGAGCTGTTTTTT.

The V gene is TRBV18, the J gene TRBJ1-1; 11 bases are shared with TRBD1. The CDR3 runs 15 residues. CDR1 KGHSH and CDR2 LQKENI come from the germline V gene. V shed 5 bases and J 1 base; nucleotides not matched to a gene: 3. As DNA, the CDR3 is TGTGCCAGCTCATCCGGGACAGGGGGGAACACTGAAGCTTTCTTT. This codes for CASSSGTGGNTEAFF.

The chain carries TRBV7-2 and TRBJ1-6; the match to TRBD1 covers 10 bases. V shed 3 bases and J 10 bases; nucleotides not matched to a gene: 6. This CDR3 spans 15 amino acids. Germline V gives CDR1 SGHTA, CDR2 FQGNSA. The CDR3 DNA is TGTGCCAGCAGCTTGAGACAGGGGGCTGAATCACCCCTCCACTTT. Amino acid sequence: CASSLRQGAESPLHF.

The J gene is TRBJ2-7, the V gene TRBV5-8; D ambiguous. This CDR3 has 14 residues. CDR1 and CDR2 (germline): SGHTS, YDEGEE. Trimming removed 0 bases from V and 0 bases from J, with 7 bases in between. CDR3 nucleotide sequence: TGTGCCAGCAGCTTGGGAGATAGCTCCTACGAGCAGTACTTC. Translation gives CASSLGDSSYEQYF.

This rearrangement joins TRBV27 to TRBJ1-5; 11 bases are shared with TRBD1. After removal of 6 bases from V and 6 bases from J, the junction contained 10 bases not matched to a gene. Germline lookup yields CDR1 MNHEY and CDR2 SMNVEV (reference sequence). The CDR3 length is 16 residues. This CDR3 reads CASSQFGQGASQPQHF. Written as DNA, the CDR3 is TGTGCCAGCAGCCAATTCGGACAGGGGGCTAGTCAGCCCCAGCATTTT.

This rearrangement joins TRBV28 to TRBJ1-1; D not resolved. CDR1 MDHEN and CDR2 SYDVKM come from the germline V gene. V lost 2 bases and J 5 bases, leaving 9 bases between the germline ends. CDR3 length: 13 amino acids. The CDR3 is CASSLRLGTEAFF. The CDR3 DNA is TGTGCCAGCAGTTTACGTCTCGGGACTGAAGCTTTCTTT. The variable domain in full, with the rest retrieved from reference TRBV28 and TRBJ1-1, is DVKVTQSSRYLVKRTGEKVFLECVQDMDHENMFWYRQDPGLGLRLIYFSYDVKMKEKGDIPEGYSVSREKKERFSLILESASTNQTSMYLCASSLRLGTEAFFGQGTRLTVV.

V usage is TRBV7-9 and J usage is TRBJ2-2, with D perhaps matching TRBD1 (5 bases). The V gene's germline CDR1 is SEHNR and CDR2 FQNEAQ (reference sequence). This CDR3 contains 15 residues. Here the CDR3 reads CATEAQATNTGELFF. The CDR3 DNA reads TGTGCTACAGAGGCACAGGCGACGAACACCGGGGAGCTGTTTTTT.